This TCR beta chain was recovered during a study of cytomegalovirus exposure and HLA in healthy donors. As for the study in general: Unique TCRs numbering some 80 million, obtained from HLA-typed donors, made up an early data release.

With 60 Vbeta and 13 Jbeta primers, the PCR was carried out. The protocol was immunoSEQ multiplex PCR, while the TCRdb copy is restricted to in-frame clones and leaves out a portion. The data show fewer than 70,000 clones, 65% to 75% seen once. Whole-study results and caveats: The classifier, whose performance was assessed in both the original and validation cohorts, reportedly diagnosed cytomegalovirus status with high specificity and sensitivity.

Germline V lookup: CDR1 MGHDK, CDR2 SYGVNS. V was trimmed by 10 bases and J by 3 bases, leaving 13 bases between them. The CDR3 runs to 12 residues. Points on this clone: What it recognizes is unknown.

Specimen: PBMCs. The sequence came from a woman aged 60 to 75 in good health and CMV-seropositive. This chain joins TRBV25-1 and TRBJ2-7, with a weak D call TRBD1 (7 bases). The CDR3 DNA follows: TGTGCCACCCGCCAGGGGGGCTACGAGCAGTACTTC. Translating gives CATRQGGYEQYF.